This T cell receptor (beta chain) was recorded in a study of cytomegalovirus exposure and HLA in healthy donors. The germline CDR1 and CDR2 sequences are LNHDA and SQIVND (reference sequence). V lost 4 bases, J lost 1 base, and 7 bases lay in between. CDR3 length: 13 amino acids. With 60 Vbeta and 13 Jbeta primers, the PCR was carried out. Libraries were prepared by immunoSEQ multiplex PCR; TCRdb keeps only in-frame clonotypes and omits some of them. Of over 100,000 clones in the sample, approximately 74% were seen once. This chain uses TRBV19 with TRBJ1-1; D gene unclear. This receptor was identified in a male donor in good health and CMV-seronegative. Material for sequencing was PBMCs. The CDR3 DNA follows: TGTGCCAGTAGTAGCACGGGGAACACTGAAGCTTTCTTT. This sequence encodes CASSSTGNTEAFF.